Listed below are T cell receptor beta chains from one sample, sequenced in a study of identifying expanded T cells in peripheral blood. Generated by immunoSEQ multiplex PCR, the TCRdb table keeps only in-frame clones and is missing some. The sample has about 78,000 clones; roughly 86% are singletons. The sequencing sample was made of blood. Receptors were obtained from a person between 18 and 75 years old in good health. The conserved cysteine and the conserved F or W are not part of the CDR3 here.

j_call v_call cdr3_aa
TRBJ2-3 TRBV6-1 ASRVRDQDTQY
TRBJ2-1 TRBV7-2 ASSLALSGGEQF
TRBJ1-4 TRBV28 ASSFFGQGAVNEKLF
TRBJ2-3 TRBV11-3 ASSFSGGWTDTQY
TRBJ1-2 TRBV6-5 ASRRVNYGYT
TRBJ1-1 TRBV19 ASSWQIGANTEAF
TRBJ2-7 TRBV6-5 ASKGLASTYEQY
TRBJ2-5 TRBV6-5 ASSYSGQSFQETQY
TRBJ2-3 TRBV5-1 ASSPGASTDTQY
TRBJ2-7 TRBV7-2 ASSPQGGYEQY
TRBJ1-1 TRBV13 ASSYYGTGGVTEAF
TRBJ2-7 TRBV7-8 ASSLPGGASYEQY
TRBJ2-7 TRBV20-1 SASIQYEQY
TRBJ2-7 TRBV6-1 ASSHQGMYYEQY
TRBJ1-1 TRBV28 ASSPAFQGIRTEAF
TRBJ2-5 TRBV9 ASSADRGQETQY
TRBJ2-1 TRBV6-5 ASRTSGGANEQF